Listed here are 8 T cell receptor beta chains from one sample, sequenced in a study of T-cell reconstitution after alpha-beta-depleted transplantation in children. The TCRbeta library was prepared with unique molecular identifiers. Via MiXCR, TCRdb re-called the PCR reads, giving one row per CDR3 protein. There are 500,000 to 600,000 distinct CDR3 sequences in the sample; 32% occur only once, and 2.4% lies in the top ten. The material sequenced was PBMCs from the stem cell graft donor, taken from the stem cell graft. The receptors were gathered from a human donor who donated a stem cell graft to a child with aplastic anemia.

V usage is TRBV5-1 and J usage is TRBJ1-4, with D possibly matching TRBD1 (6 bases). Germline lookup yields CDR1 SGHRS and CDR2 YFSETQ. The CDR3 is 13 amino acids. V was trimmed by 0 bases and J by 8 bases, leaving 8 bases between them. Here the CDR3 DNA reads TGCGCCAGCAGCTTGGACAGGGCGGAAAAACTGTTTTTT. It is translated as CASSLDRAEKLFF.

This clonotype was recorded a few times. The chain couples TRBV6-1 to TRBJ2-1; TRBD2 matches 8 bases. V was clipped by 6 bases and J by 6 bases; unmatched bases: 7. The CDR3 has 14 residues. The V gene's germline CDR1 is MNHNS and CDR2 SASEGT. The CDR3 loop is CASSPRLAPNEQFF. Here the CDR3 DNA reads TGTGCCAGCAGCCCCCGACTAGCGCCCAATGAGCAGTTCTTC.

The rearrangement uses TRBV29-1 and TRBJ2-7; 7 bases fit TRBD1. Germline V CDR1 and CDR2: SQVTM, ANQGSEA. V dropped 6 bases and J dropped 0; count of bases not matched to a gene: 11. The CDR3 spans 15 residues. The DNA for the CDR3 is TGCAGCGTCGAAACGAAGGGGGCAGGCTCCTACGAGCAGTACTTC. This codes for CSVETKGAGSYEQYF.

This rearrangement joins TRBV19 to TRBJ2-1, with a possible D match to TRBD2 (6 bases). The V end lost 4 bases, the J end lost 5 bases, and 12 bases lay between the germline ends. The germline V gene has CDR1 LNHDA and CDR2 SQIVND (reference sequence). The CDR3 spans 14 residues. The CDR3 sequence is CASSTPGDHNEQFF. In nucleotides, the CDR3 is TGTGCCAGTAGTACCCCGGGAGACCACAATGAGCAGTTCTTC.

The chain recombines TRBV12-3 or TRBV12-4 with TRBJ2-2, with a possible D match to TRBD1 (5 bases). This CDR3 is built from 15 residues. The ends were cut back, 2 bases at V and 5 bases at J, with 12 bases in the middle. The CDR3 region has the DNA TGTGCCAGCAGTTTACCAGGGCAGGTTACCGGGGAGCTGTTTTTT. Amino acid sequence: CASSLPGQVTGELFF.

There are a few counts of this clonotype. The chain uses TRBV29-1 and TRBJ2-3; D is perhaps TRBD1 or TRBD2 (5 bases each). The germline V gene encodes CDR1 SQVTM and CDR2 ANQGSEA. The CDR3 loop spans 13 amino acids. V was cut by 6 bases and J by 6 bases, with 16 bases left in between. The chain's CDR3 is CSVGTTASDTQYF. The CDR3 nucleotides are TGCAGCGTCGGGACCACTGCGTCGGATACGCAGTATTTT.

The chain has TRBV12-3 or TRBV12-4 and TRBJ2-5; D perhaps matches TRBD1 (5 bases). The CDR3 loop spans 14 amino acids. The ends were cut back, 7 bases at V and 5 bases at J, with 17 bases in the middle. The DNA of the CDR3 is TGTGCCAGCACCCCTGGGGCAGGGTGGGAGACCCAGTACTTC. Translation gives CASTPGAGWETQYF.

This chain's CDR3 is CASSPRQEYNEQFF. The CDR3 DNA follows: TGTGCCAGCTCACCAAGGCAGGAGTACAATGAGCAGTTCTTC. The rearrangement links TRBV18 to TRBJ2-1; unclear D gene. The CDR3 covers 14 residues. Trimming left V 2 bases short and J 4 bases short, with 9 bases between. The V gene's germline CDR1 is KGHSH and CDR2 LQKENI. The variable domain in full, completed from reference TRBV18 and TRBJ2-1, reads NAGVMQNPRHLVRRRGQEARLRCSPMKGHSHVYWYRQLPEEGLKFMVYLQKENIIDESGMPKERFSAEFPKEGPSILRIQQVVRGDSAAYFCASSPRQEYNEQFFGPGTRLTVL.